Listed here are 16 T cell receptor beta chains from one sample, sequenced in a study of regulatory T cells in long-lasting Graves disease (dated by TCRdb to the early 2020s). The library came from multiplex PCR. Sequencing instrument: Illumina HiSeq 4000. To build TCR beta libraries, CDR3 regions were amplified by Arm-PCR using iRepertoire HTBI primers. The public reads were quality trimmed at Q25 with fastp and then assembled into clones with MiXCR by TCRdb, keeping productive beta chains. Duplicate CDR3 protein sequences are folded into a single record with the most common DNA and genes. The sample table contains about 500,000 distinct CDR3 sequences; only one count was recorded for roughly 17% of them. The ten top clones hold roughly an eighth of the sample. The time point label on this specimen signifies: newly diagnosed GD, antithyroid drugs for less than 3 months. For both TCR sequencing and RNA sequencing, RNA was extracted from PBMCs using TRIzol.

These sequences were also reported in another study, on T cells in Graves' hyperthyroidism and ophthalmopathy.

The input for sequencing was peripheral blood mononuclear cells (PBMCs), taken at new diagnosis, from a patient treated with antithyroid drugs. These receptors all come from a middle-aged man with Graves disease. Donor details come from another sample of the same person, matched by shared clones.

This clonotype was seen many times. V usage is TRBV28 and J usage is TRBJ2-4, with D possibly TRBD1 on 6 matching bases. In germline, CDR1 is MDHEN, CDR2 SYDVKM. The V end was cut by 6 bases, the J end by 6 bases, with 12 bases between. This CDR3 has 13 residues. CDR3 sequence: CASRSGTINIQYF. CDR3 in DNA: TGTGCCAGCAGATCCGGGACAATAAACATTCAGTACTTC.

This clonotype was seen ten or more times. The rearrangement joins TRBV28 to TRBJ1-2; 7 bases are shared with TRBD1. After removal of 6 bases from V and 2 bases from J, the junction contained 3 bases not matched to a gene. Germline CDR1 is MDHEN and CDR2 is SYDVKM. The CDR3 runs to 13 residues. The CDR3 region is CASRRQGNYGYTF. CDR3 nucleotide sequence: TGTGCCAGCAGGCGACAGGGAAACTATGGCTACACCTTC.

The J gene is TRBJ2-3, the V gene TRBV24-1, with 9 bases that match TRBD1. The V gene end was trimmed by 0 bases and the J gene end by 1 base; junction bases not matched to a gene: 4. Germline CDR1 KGHDR, CDR2 SFDVKD. The CDR3 has 17 residues. The CDR3 loop is CATSDLPTGGGTDTQYF. CDR3 coding DNA: TGTGCCACCAGTGATTTGCCTACAGGGGGCGGCACAGATACGCAGTATTTT.

The chain joins TRBV28 to TRBJ1-1; D is unclear. CDR3 size: 14 residues. The germline V gene has CDR1 MDHEN and CDR2 SYDVKM. Trimming shortened V by 1 base and J by 3 bases, and 9 bases separated the two germline ends. The CDR3 reads CASSLSSPYTEAFF. In DNA form, the CDR3 reads TGTGCCAGCAGTTTATCGAGTCCCTACACTGAAGCTTTCTTT. The full variable domain, rest sourced from reference TRBV28 and TRBJ1-1, is DVKVTQSSRYLVKRTGEKVFLECVQDMDHENMFWYRQDPGLGLRLIYFSYDVKMKEKGDIPEGYSVSREKKERFSLILESASTNQTSMYLCASSLSSPYTEAFFGQGTRLTVV.

This rearrangement joins TRBV24-1 to TRBJ2-3, with 7 nucleotides matching TRBD2. Germline CDR1 is KGHDR and CDR2 is SFDVKD. Trimming cost V 1 base and J 4 bases; bases outside gene matches: 7. The CDR3 consists of 16 residues. The CDR3 region is CATSDLAGRRADTQYF. The CDR3 nucleotides read TGTGCCACCAGTGATTTAGCCGGGAGGAGGGCAGATACGCAGTATTTT.

This clonotype was recorded many times. This chain connects TRBV3-1 to TRBJ1-5; D not certain. CDR3 size: 14 residues. Trimming removed 4 bases from V and 0 bases from J, with 7 bases in between. CDR1 is LGHDT, CDR2 YNNKEL, per germline (reference sequence). The CDR3: CASSPRFSNQPQHF. CDR3 bases: TGTGCCAGCAGCCCCAGGTTTAGCAATCAGCCCCAGCATTTT.

This clonotype was seen at least ten times. The chain employs TRBV6-1 and TRBJ2-3; 9 bases agree with TRBD2. CDR1 and CDR2 from the germline V gene are MNHNS and SASEGT. The CDR3 has 14 residues. V dropped 5 bases and J dropped 7; count of bases not matched to a gene: 7. The CDR3 loop is CASSMTSGSYTQYF. CDR3 nucleotides: TGTGCCAGCAGTATGACTAGCGGCTCGTATACGCAGTATTTT.

About this clonotype: Possible read error: a much larger clone is one base away. V gene TRBV5-1 combines with J gene TRBJ2-7; no clear D gene. Germline V gene data show CDR1 as SGHRS and CDR2 as YFSETQ. The CDR3 sequence is 13 residues long. The CDR3 coding sequence is TGCGCCAGCAGCGTTAATACCGTCTACGAGCAGCACTTC. This encodes CASSVNTVYEQHF.

The V call is TRBV20-1, the J call TRBJ2-1; the match to TRBD2 covers 10 bases. Germline V CDR1 and CDR2: DFQATT, SNEGSKA (reference sequence). The CDR3 has 13 amino acids. J gave up 7 bases and V 7 bases, and 7 bases lay outside the gene matches. The CDR3 DNA reads TGCAGTGTCCCACATAGCGGGAGGAATGAGCAGTTCTTC. This gives the protein CSVPHSGRNEQFF.

The chain is built from TRBV7-9 and TRBJ1-5; 10 bases agree with TRBD1. This CDR3 has 16 residues. J was trimmed by 4 bases and V by 1 base; bases with no gene match: 4. Germline V gene lookup returns CDR1 SEHNR and CDR2 FQNEAQ (reference sequence). CDR3 DNA sequence: TGTGCCAGCAGCTTAGATGGGACAGGGGTAAATCAGCCCCAGCATTTT. Encoded protein: CASSLDGTGVNQPQHF.

This clonotype was recorded at least ten times. This chain links TRBV5-1 with TRBJ2-2, with no clear D. The germline gives CDR1 SGHRS, CDR2 YFSETQ. Between the trimmed V and J ends, which lost 0 bases and 3 bases, there was a span of 6 bases. The CDR3 is 14 amino acids. Here the CDR3 reads CASSLVLDTGELFF. In DNA, the CDR3 is TGCGCCAGCAGCTTGGTTCTAGACACCGGGGAGCTGTTTTTT. The variable domain in full, completed from reference TRBV5-1 and TRBJ2-2, reads KAGVTQTPRYLIKTRGQQVTLSCSPISGHRSVSWYQQTPGQGLQFLFEYFSETQRNKGNFPGRFSGRQFSNSRSEMNVSTLELGDSALYLCASSLVLDTGELFFGEGSRLTVL.

This clonotype was observed many times. CDR3 DNA sequence: TGTGCCAGCGGGACTAGCGGGTTATCCTACAATGAGCAGTTCTTC. Protein: CASGTSGLSYNEQFF. V and J are TRBV19 and TRBJ2-1; 12 bases line up with TRBD2. V was pared by 9 bases and J by 1 base, with 4 bases of the junction left unmatched. Per germline, CDR1 LNHDA and CDR2 SQIVND (reference sequence). This CDR3 comprises 15 residues.

This chain links TRBV6-1 with TRBJ1-1; unclear D gene. The germline V gene has CDR1 MNHNS and CDR2 SASEGT. V was trimmed by 6 bases and J by 7 bases, leaving 12 bases between them. This CDR3 contains 12 residues. The CDR3 is CASSSVGFEAFF. The CDR3 DNA follows: TGTGCCAGCAGCTCCGTTGGTTTTGAAGCTTTCTTT.

The sample holds many counts of this clonotype. The V call is TRBV7-2, the J call TRBJ2-7; the match to TRBD2 covers 14 bases. From germline, CDR1 is SGHTA and CDR2 FQGNSA. The CDR3 consists of 14 residues. V dropped 5 bases and J dropped 6; count of bases not matched to a gene: 3. The CDR3 coding sequence is TGTGCCAGCAGCACAGGACTAGCGGGAGGCGAGCAGTACTTC. This encodes CASSTGLAGGEQYF.

About this clonotype itself: It differs at one base from a far larger clone, so likely a read error. The missing conserved phenylalanine or tryptophan at the end of this CDR3 makes a read error likely. V is TRBV28 and J is TRBJ2-1; 14 bases are a match to TRBD2. The better agreement between TRBJ2-5 and the DNA end casts doubt on the J call. Germline loops: CDR1 MDHEN, CDR2 SYDVKM. This CDR3 comprises 16 residues. The CDR3 sequence is CASSPGTSGGQETQYL. The CDR3 nucleotides are TGTGCCAGCAGTCCTGGGACTAGCGGGGGTCAAGAGACCCAGTACCTC.

This clonotype has a handful of counts. In DNA, the CDR3 is TGCAGCGCCCGGGGAACTGGTCGGGACGGAAGACAAAAACTGTTTTTT. It is translated as CSARGTGRDGRQKLFF. The V gene is TRBV29-1, the J gene TRBJ1-4; D may be TRBD1 (5 bases). This CDR3 has 16 residues. V lost 7 bases, J lost 9 bases, and 27 bases lay in between. In germline, CDR1 is SQVTM, CDR2 ANQGSEA.